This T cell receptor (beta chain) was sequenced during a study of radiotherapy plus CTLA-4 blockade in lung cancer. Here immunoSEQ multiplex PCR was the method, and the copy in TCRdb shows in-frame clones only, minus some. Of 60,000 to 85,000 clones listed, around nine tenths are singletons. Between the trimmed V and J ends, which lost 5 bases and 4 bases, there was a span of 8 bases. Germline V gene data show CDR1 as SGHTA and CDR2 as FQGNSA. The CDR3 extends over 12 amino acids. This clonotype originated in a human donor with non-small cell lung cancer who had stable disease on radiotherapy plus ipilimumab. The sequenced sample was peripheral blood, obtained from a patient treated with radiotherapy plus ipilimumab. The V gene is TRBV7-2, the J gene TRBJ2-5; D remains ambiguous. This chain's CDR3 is CASSVVGETQYF. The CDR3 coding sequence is TGTGCCAGCAGCGTAGTCGGAGAGACCCAGTACTTC.